This TCR beta chain comes out of a study of blood T cell repertoires in COVID-19. Turning to the study itself: COVID-19 samples, acute and convalescent, were from the United States, Italy and Spain. Nucleic acid was either cDNA or gDNA, and it came from T cells, B-cell-depleted T cells, or PBMCs.

From germline, CDR1 is SGHRS and CDR2 YFSETQ. V was cut by 4 bases and J by 9 bases, with 17 bases left in between. The CDR3 covers 14 residues. Authors' methods: Amplified reference gene primers provided the basis for estimating nucleated cell counts. TCRdb's table, derived via immunoSEQ multiplex PCR, lists solely in-frame clones and lacks some. V, J and clone size reflect that table, while D and trimming were determined from the DNA. Counted here are about 67,000 clones, about nine tenths occurring once; the ten biggest clones make up 8.3%. Sequenced material: peripheral blood. The sequence came from a man in his fifties or sixties with active COVID-19. The J gene is TRBJ2-1, the V gene TRBV5-1; D is possibly TRBD2 (5 bases). CDR3 region: CASSRVRGPGEQFF. In DNA, the CDR3 is TGCGCCAGCAGCCGTGTTCGAGGGCCCGGTGAGCAGTTCTTC.